This T cell receptor beta chain stems from a study of blood T cell repertoires in COVID-19. Across the whole study: Whether acute or convalescent, the COVID-19 samples came from the United States, Italy and Spain. PBMCs, B-cell-depleted T cells, or T cells provided the cDNA or gDNA that made up the material.

Repertoires were generated with immunoSEQ multiplex PCR, while TCRdb's copy carries only in-frame clones and drops some. The sample includes approximately 280,000 clones, approximately 85% seen only once; the top ten take about 10%. The CDR3 spans 15 residues. V was shortened by 7 bases and J by 2 bases, with 16 bases between the two germline ends. The germline V gene encodes CDR1 SNHLY and CDR2 FYNNEI. The sample holds one count of this clone. The sample was peripheral blood. This TCR came from a woman between 65 and 79 years old with acute or convalescent COVID-19. The chain couples TRBV2 to TRBJ2-3, with D possibly TRBD2 on 5 matching bases. CDR3 DNA sequence: TGTGCCAGCAAACGGAGCGGTCCCCCCACAGATACGCAGTATTTT. The encoded protein is CASKRSGPPTDTQYF.